This entry is about one T cell receptor (beta chain). Trimming removed 4 bases at V and 4 bases at J, with 14 bases between. The length of the CDR3 is 15 residues. CDR1 and CDR2 from the germline V gene are LNHDA and SQIVND (reference sequence). The data are from a study of control samples from healthy donors and cancer patients. Profiling relied on immunoSEQ multiplex PCR, and the TCRdb table lists in-frame clones only, not all of them. The sample has 70,000 to 100,000 clones, 70% to 90% seen once. The specimen was blood. This sequence was found in a woman aged 55-69 years in good health. The rearrangement joins TRBV19 to TRBJ1-5; D is undetermined. The CDR3 bases are TGTGCCAGTAGTAGGGCCAGTGCGGGGAATCAGCCCCAGCATTTT. This codes for CASSRASAGNQPQHF.